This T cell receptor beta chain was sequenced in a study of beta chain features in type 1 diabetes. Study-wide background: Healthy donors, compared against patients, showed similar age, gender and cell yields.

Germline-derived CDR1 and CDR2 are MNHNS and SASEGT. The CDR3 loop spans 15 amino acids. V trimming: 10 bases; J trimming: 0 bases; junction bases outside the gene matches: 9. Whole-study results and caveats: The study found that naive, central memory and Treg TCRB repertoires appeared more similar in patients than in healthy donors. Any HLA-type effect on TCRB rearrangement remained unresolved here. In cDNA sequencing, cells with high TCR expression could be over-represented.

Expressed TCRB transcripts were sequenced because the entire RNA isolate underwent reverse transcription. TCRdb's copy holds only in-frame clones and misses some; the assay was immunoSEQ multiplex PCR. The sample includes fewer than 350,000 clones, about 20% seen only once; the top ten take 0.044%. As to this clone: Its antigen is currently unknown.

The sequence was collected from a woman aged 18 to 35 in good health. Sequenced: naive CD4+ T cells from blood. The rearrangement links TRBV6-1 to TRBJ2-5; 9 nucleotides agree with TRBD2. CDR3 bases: TGTGCCACAAGGGTGCTAGCGGGGCACCAAGAGACCCAGTACTTC. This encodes CATRVLAGHQETQYF.